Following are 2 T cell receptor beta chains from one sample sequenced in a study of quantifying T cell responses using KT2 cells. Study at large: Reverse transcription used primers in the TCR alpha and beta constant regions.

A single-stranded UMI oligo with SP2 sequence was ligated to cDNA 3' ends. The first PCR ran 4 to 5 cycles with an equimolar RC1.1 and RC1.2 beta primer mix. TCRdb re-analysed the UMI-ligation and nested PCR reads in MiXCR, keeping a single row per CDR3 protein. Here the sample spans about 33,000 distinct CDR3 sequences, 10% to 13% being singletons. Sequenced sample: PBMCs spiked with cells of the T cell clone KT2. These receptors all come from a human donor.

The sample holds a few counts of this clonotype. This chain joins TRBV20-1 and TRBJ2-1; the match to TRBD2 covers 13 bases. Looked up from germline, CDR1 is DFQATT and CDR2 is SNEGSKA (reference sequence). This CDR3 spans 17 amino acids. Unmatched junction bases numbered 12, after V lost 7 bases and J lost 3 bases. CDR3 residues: CSVPAGLAGSRYNEQFF. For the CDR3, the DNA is TGCAGTGTTCCGGCGGGACTAGCGGGGTCCCGCTACAATGAGCAGTTCTTC.

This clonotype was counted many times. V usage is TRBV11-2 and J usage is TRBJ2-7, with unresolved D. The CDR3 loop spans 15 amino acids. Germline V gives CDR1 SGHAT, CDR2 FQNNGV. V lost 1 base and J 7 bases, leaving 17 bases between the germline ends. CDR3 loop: CASSLALAASLEQYF. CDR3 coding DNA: TGTGCCAGCAGCTTAGCTTTGGCGGCCAGCTTGGAGCAGTACTTC.